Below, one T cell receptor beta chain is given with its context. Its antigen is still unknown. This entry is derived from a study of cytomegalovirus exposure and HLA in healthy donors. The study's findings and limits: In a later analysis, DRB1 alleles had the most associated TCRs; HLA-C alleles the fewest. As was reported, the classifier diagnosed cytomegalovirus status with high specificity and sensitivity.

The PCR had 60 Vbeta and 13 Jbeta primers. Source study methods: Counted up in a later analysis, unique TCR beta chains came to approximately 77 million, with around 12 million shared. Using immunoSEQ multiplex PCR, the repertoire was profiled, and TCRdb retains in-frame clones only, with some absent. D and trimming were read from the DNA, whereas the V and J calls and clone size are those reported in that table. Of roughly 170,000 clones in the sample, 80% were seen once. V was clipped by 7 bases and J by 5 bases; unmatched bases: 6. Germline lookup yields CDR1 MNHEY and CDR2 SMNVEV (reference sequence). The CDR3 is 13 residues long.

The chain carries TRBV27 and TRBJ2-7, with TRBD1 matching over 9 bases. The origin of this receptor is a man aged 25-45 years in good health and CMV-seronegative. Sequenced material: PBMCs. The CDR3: CASTGTGYHEQYF. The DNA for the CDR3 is TGTGCCAGCACCGGGACAGGGTACCACGAGCAGTACTTC.